This T cell receptor beta chain was recorded in a study of Graves' ophthalmopathy and Graves' hyperthyroidism. Turning to this clonotype: One junction end does not reproduce the germline sequence, and a read error may be involved.

The length of the CDR3 is 14 residues. Germline loops: CDR1 SGHTA, CDR2 FQGTGA. Amplified TCR beta CDR3 regions were obtained using RNA transcripts as template. HTBI-primed first-round RT-PCR preceded second-round multiplex PCR. TCRdb re-analysed the multiplex PCR reads in MiXCR, keeping a single row per CDR3 protein. Counted here are tens of thousands of distinct CDR3 sequences, 50% occurring once; the ten biggest clones make up approximately 23%. The chain has TRBV7-3 and TRBJ1-1; a weak D match, TRBD1 (6 bases). The sample taken for sequencing was peripheral blood. This clonotype was obtained from an adult man with Graves' ophthalmopathy. DNA for the CDR3: TGTGCCAGCAGCATGGGGGCAGATGACACTGAAGCTTCCTTT. Amino acids: CASSMGADDTEASF.